The sequence of this T cell receptor beta chain was determined in a study of radiotherapy plus CTLA-4 blockade in lung cancer. Each patient with chemo-refractory metastatic non-small-cell lung cancer was treated with focal radiation plus CTLA-4 blockade using ipilimumab. The data were produced by immunoSEQ multiplex PCR, yet TCRdb's version contains in-frame clones alone and is incomplete. This sample carries 45,000 to 60,000 clones, 79% of them seen once, and the ten largest clones take 7.5% to 9.5%. The length of the CDR3 is 15 residues. Deletions cut 4 bases from V and 5 bases from J, with 18 bases between. Germline CDR1 is SQVTM and CDR2 is ANQGSEA.

The sequence was collected from a human donor with non-small cell lung cancer who had a complete response to radiotherapy plus ipilimumab. Material: peripheral blood, obtained from a patient treated with radiotherapy plus ipilimumab. The chain joins TRBV29-1 to TRBJ2-1, with D uncertain. The chain's CDR3 is CSVVHPGRGDNEQFF. The CDR3 coding sequence is TGCAGCGTTGTTCACCCCGGTCGAGGAGACAATGAGCAGTTCTTC.